This TCR beta chain was obtained from a study of blood T cell repertoires in COVID-19 (dated by TCRdb to 2019 to 2021). For the study in its entirety: Collaborator samples came from the United States, Italy and Spain and covered acute and convalescent phases of COVID-19. The sample metadata nearly always contained a de-identified subject ID, COVID-19 status, age in years and sex. Samples were obtained from the ongoing ImmuneRACE study (first 160 participants) and from 1,254 subjects provided by 6 global collaborators. A freely available public database, intended as a resource for researchers studying the immune response to SARS-CoV-2, is where the repertoires were released. The prospective study material was composed of cDNA or gDNA derived from T cells, B-cell-depleted T cells, or PBMCs. Deeply sampled blood TCRbeta repertoires from subjects exposed to, actively infected with, or recovered from COVID-19 were included in the dataset. Where available, HLA class I and class II types were obtained from metadata supplied by the sample provider rather than from assay-based typing.

Concerning this clone: Its antigen specificity is not known. Compared with germline, one end of the junction differs, possibly owing to a read error.

Including the terminal cysteine and phenylalanine, the CDR3 comprises 12 residues. Only the CDR3 part of the read is kept: 36 bases, read in frame from the first base. CDR1 and CDR2 are drawn from the germline V gene (reference sequence): LGHDT, YNNKEL. The immunoSEQ Assay, a bias-controlled multiplex PCR, was used to amplify TCRbeta CDR3 regions from genomic DNA. From the authors' description of their analysis: The number of nucleated cells in each sample was estimated from the amplification of reference gene primers within the assay. To quantify the absolute abundance of each unique TCRbeta CDR3 rearrangement, sequence reads were collapsed and filtered. Productive Simpson clonality was computed per sample as the square root of Simpson's diversity index over productive rearrangements. TCRdb provides this immuneACCESS table in a form limited to in-frame rearrangements. Some clones are lacking; in checked studies, under half of them reflect an unresolved V gene, and why the rest are absent is not known. D and trimming come from the DNA, and the V and J calls and clone size come from that table. The table for this sample lists over 150,000 clones; around 85% of them were counted only once. The ten largest account for over 7% of the sample.

One collaborating source in Seattle enrolled patients during active infection and followed them longitudinally through the course of disease. Each collaborating institution followed its own protocols to collect whole blood in K2EDTA tubes. Collaborator samples were shipped for TCRbeta analysis as frozen whole blood, isolated PBMCs, or DNA extracted from either sample type. Broad study findings and their caveats: Clinical and demographic metadata were provided uncurated, with the amount varying by source and participant.

The chain is assembled from TRBV3-1 (or the pseudogene TRBV3-2) and TRBJ1-1, with TRBD1 matching 7 junction bases. This clonotype was obtained from an elderly woman with COVID-19, enrolled during active disease. The sequencing sample was made of peripheral blood. The DNA reads TGTGCCAGCCTCAACGGAGGGGGCCCCCATTTTTTT. This translates into CASLNGGGPHFF.